The clone carrying this T cell receptor beta chain was recorded once. The antigen remains unidentified. This entry is derived from a study of CD8+ T cells in alopecia areata. Background on the study: Each of the treated patients was given oral tofacitinib, 5 to 10 mg twice daily, for moderate-to-severe alopecia areata. General study results and limits: Scalp samples also yield sequences of resident alphabeta T cells from normal skin. Alopecia totalis/universalis scalp especially showed more expanded CD8+ clones than normal scalp.

Extracted RNA was reverse transcribed, and the resulting cDNA served as sequencing template. TCRdb keeps only in-frame clones here, not all; method: immunoSEQ multiplex PCR. The sample carries 150,000 to 200,000 clones, approximately 65% recorded once. V trimming: 6 bases; J trimming: 2 bases; junction bases outside the gene matches: 4. Germline CDR1 SNHLY, CDR2 FYNNEI. CDR3 length equals 15 residues. The starting material was CD8+ T cells sorted from blood, obtained at week 0. The chain combines TRBV2 with TRBJ2-3; 11 bases map to TRBD2. This TCR was recovered from a human donor with alopecia areata. CDR3 coding DNA: TGTGCCAGCAGAGTAGCGGGGGGGCACACAGATACGCAGTATTTT. It yields the protein CASRVAGGHTDTQYF. The complete variable domain, with remaining parts taken from reference TRBV2 and TRBJ2-3, reads EPEVTQTPSHQVTQMGQEVILRCVPISNHLYFYWYRQILGQKVEFLVSFYNNEISEKSEIFDDQFSVERPDGSNFTLKIRSTKLEDSAMYFCASRVAGGHTDTQYFGPGTRLTVL.